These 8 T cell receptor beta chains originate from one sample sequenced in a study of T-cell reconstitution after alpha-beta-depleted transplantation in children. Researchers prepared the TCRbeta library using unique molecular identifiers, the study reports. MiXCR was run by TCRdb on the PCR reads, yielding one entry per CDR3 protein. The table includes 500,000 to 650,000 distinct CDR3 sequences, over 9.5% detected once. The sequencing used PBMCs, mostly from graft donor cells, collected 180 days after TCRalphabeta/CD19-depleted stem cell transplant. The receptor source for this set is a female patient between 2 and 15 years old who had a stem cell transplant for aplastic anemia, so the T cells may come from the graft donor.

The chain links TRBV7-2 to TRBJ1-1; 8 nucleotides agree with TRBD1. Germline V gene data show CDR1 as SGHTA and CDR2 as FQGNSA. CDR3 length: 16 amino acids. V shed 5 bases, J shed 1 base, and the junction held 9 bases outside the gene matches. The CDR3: CASSPYWDRKNTEAFF. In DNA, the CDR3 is TGTGCCAGCAGCCCGTACTGGGACAGGAAGAACACTGAAGCTTTCTTT.

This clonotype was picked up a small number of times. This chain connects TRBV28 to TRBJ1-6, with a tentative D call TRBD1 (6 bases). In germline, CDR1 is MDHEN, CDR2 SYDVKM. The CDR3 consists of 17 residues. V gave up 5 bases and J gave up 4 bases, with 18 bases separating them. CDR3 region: CASSPQGPQGYNSPLHF. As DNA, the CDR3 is TGTGCCAGCAGTCCACAAGGACCTCAGGGGTATAATTCACCCCTCCACTTT.

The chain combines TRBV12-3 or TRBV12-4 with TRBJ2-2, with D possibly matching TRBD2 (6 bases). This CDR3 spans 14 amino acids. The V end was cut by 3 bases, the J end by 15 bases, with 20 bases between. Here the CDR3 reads CASSFGTGGFGVFF. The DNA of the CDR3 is TGTGCCAGCAGTTTCGGGACTGGCGGATTCGGTGTGTTTTTT.

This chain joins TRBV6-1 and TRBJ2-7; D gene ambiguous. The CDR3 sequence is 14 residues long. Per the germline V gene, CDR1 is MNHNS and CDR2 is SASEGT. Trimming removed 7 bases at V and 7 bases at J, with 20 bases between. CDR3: CASTSGAGWWEQYV. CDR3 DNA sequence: TGTGCCAGCACCAGTGGCGCAGGATGGTGGGAGCAGTACGTC.

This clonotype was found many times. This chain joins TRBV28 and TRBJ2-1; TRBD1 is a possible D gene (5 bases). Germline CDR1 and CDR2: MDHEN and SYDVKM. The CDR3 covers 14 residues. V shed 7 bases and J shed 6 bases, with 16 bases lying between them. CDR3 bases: TGTGCCAGCATTGGGGCCACCGACGGCAATGAGCAGTTCTTC. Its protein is CASIGATDGNEQFF.

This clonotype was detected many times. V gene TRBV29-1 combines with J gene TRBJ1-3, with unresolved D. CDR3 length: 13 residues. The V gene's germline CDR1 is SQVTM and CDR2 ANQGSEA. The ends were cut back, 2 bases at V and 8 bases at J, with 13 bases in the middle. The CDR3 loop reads CSVEWSGSDTIYF. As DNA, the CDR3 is TGCAGCGTTGAATGGTCCGGGTCCGACACCATATATTTT.

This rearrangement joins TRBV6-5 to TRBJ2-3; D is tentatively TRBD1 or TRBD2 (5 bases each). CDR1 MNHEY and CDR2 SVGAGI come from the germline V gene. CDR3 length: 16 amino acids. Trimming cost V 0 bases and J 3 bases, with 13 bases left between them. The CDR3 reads CASSYSGVTRTDTQYF. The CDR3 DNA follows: TGTGCCAGCAGTTACTCGGGGGTAACTAGGACAGATACGCAGTATTTT.

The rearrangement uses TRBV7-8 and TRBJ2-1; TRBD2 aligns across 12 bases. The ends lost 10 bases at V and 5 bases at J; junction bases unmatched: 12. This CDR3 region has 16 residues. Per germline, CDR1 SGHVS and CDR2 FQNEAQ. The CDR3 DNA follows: TGTGCCACTCAAAGGCCGGGACTAGCGGGTCACAATGAGCAGTTCTTC. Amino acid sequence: CATQRPGLAGHNEQFF.